A selection of T cell receptor beta chains follows, all from one sample in a study of shared clonotypes between healthy human individuals. Data came from immunoSEQ multiplex PCR; TCRdb stores just in-frame clones and leaves some out. The table records about 2 million clones, roughly 96% of them present only once. Sequencing was performed on naive CD4+ T cells sorted from blood. These receptors were taken from a man between 18 and 29 years old in good health. Both conserved end residues are part of each CDR3.

V gene,J gene,CDR3 protein
TRBV5-1,TRBJ1-4,CASSSSGDLTGEKLFF
TRBV15,TRBJ2-2,CATSRAGKAGELFF
TRBV30,TRBJ1-1,CAWSLRLSEAFF
TRBV4-1,TRBJ2-7,CASSPSGSSYEQYF
TRBV7-2,TRBJ1-1,CASSLRGRTEAFF
TRBV5-1,TRBJ1-2,CASSLLVGGSDGYTF
TRBV28,TRBJ2-7,CASSFKIEGQGYEQYF
TRBV6-5,TRBJ1-5,CASSRDRVQPQHF
TRBV5-1,TRBJ2-4,CASSSSREPNIQYF
TRBV11-2,TRBJ2-1,CASSLDLTSGPYNEQFF
TRBV4-3,TRBJ1-2,CASSQDFITGQGANYGYTF
TRBV6-1,TRBJ2-7,CASKGYEQYF
TRBV30,TRBJ2-5,CAWSVQGLVVLETQYF
TRBV7-9,TRBJ2-1,CASSLEGLAGGVEQFF
TRBV5-1,TRBJ2-2,CASSLESGTGELFF
TRBV18,TRBJ2-7,CASSSRQSYEQYF
TRBV5-4,TRBJ1-1,CASSLTGGDTEAFF
TRBV4-2,TRBJ2-3,CASSRLQGFAGDTDTQYF
TRBV6-5,TRBJ1-1,CASSRNRDTEAFF
TRBV5-4,TRBJ2-1,CASSSRDSSYNEQFF
TRBV19,TRBJ1-1,CASSTPPEPEAFF
TRBV10-1,TRBJ2-7,CASSLNSYEQYF
TRBV4-2,TRBJ2-7,CASSQEGMSVSSYEQYF
TRBV4-2,TRBJ2-4,CASSRSSAGIAKNIQYF
TRBV10-3,TRBJ2-3,CAISGVGDSTDTQYF
TRBV7-7,TRBJ2-1,CASKPGPSRKQFF
TRBV11-2,TRBJ2-7,CASSPLFDRRYEQYF
TRBV27,TRBJ2-7,CASSSGSVIYEQYF
TRBV6-5,TRBJ2-7,CASSYGLPYEQYF
TRBV6-1,TRBJ1-2,CASSEGPRNYGYTF
TRBV18,TRBJ2-1,CASSSLLADEQFF
TRBV5-1,TRBJ2-3,CASSLVGISTDTQYF
TRBV7-2,TRBJ2-3,CASSLGAVPDTQYF
TRBV6-1,TRBJ2-7,CASRDPWTDSYEQYF
TRBV30,TRBJ1-1,CAWSALTRGTEAFF
TRBV6-5,TRBJ1-4,CASSLRDRGRKLFF
TRBV27,TRBJ2-3,CASSRVPLGGRSTDTQYF
TRBV28,TRBJ2-1,CASTLAHRAYEQFF
TRBV28,TRBJ1-1,CAGWDGQNTEAFF
TRBV2,TRBJ2-7,CASSPWGTGTYEQYF
TRBV5-1,TRBJ1-1,CASSLLGDSNTEAFF
TRBV2,TRBJ2-5,CASRDRDRGQETQYF
TRBV6-5,-,CASSYLNSYEQYF